A single sample is the source of the 16 T cell receptor beta chains below, sequenced in a study of blood T cell repertoires in COVID-19. Sequencing was performed with immunoSEQ multiplex PCR; in TCRdb, only in-frame clones are kept and a portion is missing. Here the sample spans about 140,000 clones, around 72% being singletons. Specimen: peripheral blood. Receptor source: a woman aged 55-69 years with acute or convalescent COVID-19.

The rearrangement joins TRBV7-9 to TRBJ2-5, with TRBD1 identical over 7 bases. The CDR3 totals 13 residues. CDR1 and CDR2 (germline): SEHNR, FQNEAQ (reference sequence). The junction had 2 bases not matched to a gene; V was cut back by 5 bases and J by 2 bases. CDR3 sequence: CASSIRGQETQYF. The CDR3 DNA reads as TGTGCCAGCAGCATCAGGGGGCAAGAGACCCAGTACTTC.

The chain couples TRBV11-2 to TRBJ2-1; D perhaps matches TRBD2 (6 bases). From germline, CDR1 is SGHAT and CDR2 FQNNGV. The CDR3 loop spans 14 amino acids. V lost 5 bases and J 9 bases, leaving 17 bases between the germline ends. CDR3 sequence reads: CASSRGSLVSEQFF. For the CDR3, the DNA is TGTGCCAGCAGCCGGGGGTCCTTGGTCAGTGAGCAGTTCTTC.

The DNA for the CDR3 is TGTGCCAGCAGTTTGGGACTAGCGGGAGCCGAGCAGTACTTC. Translating gives CASSLGLAGAEQYF. The chain has TRBV27 and TRBJ2-7; 14 positions agree with TRBD2. Germline V gene lookup returns CDR1 MNHEY and CDR2 SMNVEV (reference sequence). V shed 3 bases, J shed 6 bases, and the junction held 1 base outside the gene matches. CDR3 length equals 14 residues.

The chain recombines TRBV6-6 with TRBJ2-7, with 7 bases aligning to TRBD1. CDR1 MNHNY and CDR2 SVGAGI come from the germline V gene (reference sequence). Trimming took 3 bases from V and 0 from J; bases not matched to a gene: 2. CDR3 size: 14 residues. CDR3 coding DNA: TGTGCCAGCAGTTATAGGGACAGCTCCTACGAGCAGTACTTC. The encoded protein is CASSYRDSSYEQYF.

V and J are TRBV6-5 and TRBJ2-2, with D perhaps matching TRBD2 (6 bases). The V end was cut by 5 bases, the J end by 6 bases, with 13 bases between. Germline V CDR1 and CDR2: MNHEY, SVGAGI. The CDR3 loop spans 14 amino acids. The CDR3 DNA follows: TGTGCCAGCAGTCAGCGTAGGAGGGCCGGGGAGCTGTTTTTT. It specifies CASSQRRRAGELFF.

This chain connects TRBV7-9 to TRBJ2-5; the match to TRBD2 covers 10 bases. In germline, CDR1 is SEHNR, CDR2 FQNEAQ (reference sequence). The ends lost 4 bases at V and 2 bases at J; junction bases unmatched: 4. This CDR3 comprises 15 residues. CDR3 protein: CASSSPSGGQETQYF. In DNA, the CDR3 is TGTGCCAGCAGCTCCCCTAGCGGGGGACAAGAGACCCAGTACTTC.

The chain is built from TRBV29-1 and TRBJ2-3, with 10 bases lining up with TRBD2. This CDR3 has 15 residues. Germline loops: CDR1 SQVTM, CDR2 ANQGSEA. Unmatched junction bases numbered 9, after V lost 5 bases and J lost 4 bases. The CDR3 nucleotides read TGCAGCGTTTCCTCTAGCGGGAGAGGGGCAGATACGCAGTATTTT. Translated: CSVSSSGRGADTQYF.

The V and J genes are TRBV30 and TRBJ2-7; the match to TRBD2 covers 7 bases. Germline CDR1 is GTSNPN and CDR2 is SVGIG (reference sequence). Unmatched junction bases numbered 2, after V lost 4 bases and J lost 2 bases. This CDR3 spans 12 amino acids. The CDR3 nucleotides are TGTGCCTGGACTAGCGGTACCTACGAGCAGTACTTC. The encoded protein is CAWTSGTYEQYF. Complete variable domain (other parts from reference TRBV30 and TRBJ2-7): SQTIHQWPATLVQPVGSPLSLECTVEGTSNPNLYWYRQAAGRGLQLLFYSVGIGQISSEVPQNLSASRPQDRQFILSSKKLLLSDSGFYLCAWTSGTYEQYFGPGTRLTVT.

The rearrangement uses TRBV25-1 and TRBJ2-7; the match to TRBD2 covers 10 bases. With V trimmed by 3 bases and J by 7 bases, 6 bases remained unmatched. Germline V gene sequence: CDR1 MGHDK, CDR2 SYGVNS. This CDR3 comprises 14 residues. CDR3 DNA: TGTGCCAGCAGTGACCCTAGCGGGAGTGGGGAGCAGTACTTC. Its translation is CASSDPSGSGEQYF.

V is TRBV5-1 and J is TRBJ2-6, with 13 bases aligning to TRBD2. Germline-derived CDR1 and CDR2 are SGHRS and YFSETQ. V was pared by 4 bases and J by 2 bases, with 3 bases of the junction left unmatched. The CDR3 contains 17 residues. The CDR3 here is CASSGLAGEPGANVLTF. CDR3 in DNA: TGCGCCAGCAGCGGACTAGCGGGAGAACCTGGGGCCAACGTCCTGACTTTC.

There are a few counts of this clone. The V gene is TRBV5-4, the J gene TRBJ1-5; 7 positions match TRBD1. Germline V gene sequence: CDR1 SGHNT, CDR2 YYREEE (reference sequence). The CDR3 loop spans 13 amino acids. V lost 4 bases to trimming and J lost 5 bases; unmatched junction nucleotides: 3. CDR3 in amino acids: CASSLDRDQPQHF. The CDR3 nucleotides read TGTGCCAGCAGCCTTGACAGGGATCAGCCCCAGCATTTT.

V is TRBV12-3 or TRBV12-4 and J is TRBJ2-3; D might be TRBD2 (6 bases). The CDR3 loop spans 12 amino acids. Between the trimmed V and J ends, which lost 6 bases and 12 bases, there was a span of 16 bases. CDR3 sequence: CASSISGPGQYF. The CDR3 nucleotides read TGTGCCAGCAGCATTAGCGGACCCGGCCAGTATTTT.

The chain uses TRBV3-1 (or the pseudogene TRBV3-2) and TRBJ2-1; 11 bases align to TRBD2. V was pared by 5 bases and J by 8 bases, with 17 bases of the junction left unmatched. Germline V gene data show CDR1 as LGHDT and CDR2 as YNNKEL (reference sequence). The CDR3 contains 18 residues. The CDR3 DNA follows: TGTGCCAGCAGCGAAGTTGGAACTAGCGGGAGAGGGCGTGATGAGCAGTTCTTC. Translation gives CASSEVGTSGRGRDEQFF.

The chain carries TRBV12-5 and TRBJ1-1, with D possibly being TRBD1 (5 bases). Germline V gene sequence: CDR1 LGHNT, CDR2 FRNRAP. The CDR3 covers 14 residues. Between the trimmed V and J ends, which lost 6 bases and 5 bases, there was a span of 16 bases. The DNA of the CDR3 is TGTGCTAGTGGCCCGCAGTGGGGCCCGACTGAAGCTTTCTTT. It specifies CASGPQWGPTEAFF.

The chain is built from TRBV7-9 and TRBJ1-6; D gene unclear. Between the trimmed V and J ends, which lost 2 bases and 0 bases, there was a span of 8 bases. CDR3 length equals 16 residues. CDR1 and CDR2 from the germline V gene are SEHNR and FQNEAQ (reference sequence). CDR3 coding DNA: TGTGCCAGCAGCTTACTGCTGAGCTCCTATAATTCACCCCTCCACTTT. It codes for CASSLLLSSYNSPLHF.

This chain links TRBV19 with TRBJ1-4; 10 nucleotides line up with TRBD1. V gave up 5 bases and J gave up 8 bases; unmatched junction bases: 8. CDR1 is LNHDA, CDR2 SQIVND, per germline (reference sequence). This CDR3 is built from 15 residues. CDR3 nucleotide sequence: TGTGCCAGTAGTGAACCGGGACAGGGGAACGAAAAACTGTTTTTT. Translated: CASSEPGQGNEKLFF. The full variable domain, rest sourced from reference TRBV19 and TRBJ1-4, is DGGITQSPKYLFRKEGQNVTLSCEQNLNHDAMYWYRQDPGQGLRLIYYSQIVNDFQKGDIAEGYSVSREKKESFPLTVTSAQKNPTAFYLCASSEPGQGNEKLFFGSGTQLSVL.